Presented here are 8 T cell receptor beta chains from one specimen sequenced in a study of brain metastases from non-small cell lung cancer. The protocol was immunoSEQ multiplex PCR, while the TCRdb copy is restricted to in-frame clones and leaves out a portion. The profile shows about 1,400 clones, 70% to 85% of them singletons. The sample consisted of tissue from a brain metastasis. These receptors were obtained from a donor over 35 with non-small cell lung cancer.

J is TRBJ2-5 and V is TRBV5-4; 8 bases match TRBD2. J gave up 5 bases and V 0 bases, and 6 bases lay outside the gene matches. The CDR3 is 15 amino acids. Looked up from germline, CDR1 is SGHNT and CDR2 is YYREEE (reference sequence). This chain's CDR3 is CASSLDGRAQETQYF. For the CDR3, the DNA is TGTGCCAGCAGCTTGGACGGGAGGGCCCAGGAGACCCAGTACTTC.

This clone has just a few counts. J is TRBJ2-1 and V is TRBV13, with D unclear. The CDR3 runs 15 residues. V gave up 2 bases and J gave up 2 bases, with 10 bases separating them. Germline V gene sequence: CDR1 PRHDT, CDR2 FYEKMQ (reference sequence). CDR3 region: CASSLKTETYNEQFF. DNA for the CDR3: TGTGCCAGCAGCTTAAAGACGGAGACCTACAATGAGCAGTTCTTC.

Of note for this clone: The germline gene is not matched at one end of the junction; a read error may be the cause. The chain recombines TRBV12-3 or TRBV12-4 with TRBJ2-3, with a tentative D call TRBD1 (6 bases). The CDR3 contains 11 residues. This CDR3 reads CASSSGDMQYF. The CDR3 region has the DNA TGTGCCAGCAGTTCAGGGGATATGCAGTATTTT.

The DNA of the CDR3 is TGTGCCAGCAGTCCGGGGGACAGGGGGAACTATGGCTACACCTTC. It translates to CASSPGDRGNYGYTF. V is TRBV28 and J is TRBJ1-2; 11 bases are a match to TRBD1. Trimming cost V 5 bases and J 2 bases; bases outside gene matches: 4. Looked up from germline, CDR1 is MDHEN and CDR2 is SYDVKM. The CDR3 extends over 15 amino acids.

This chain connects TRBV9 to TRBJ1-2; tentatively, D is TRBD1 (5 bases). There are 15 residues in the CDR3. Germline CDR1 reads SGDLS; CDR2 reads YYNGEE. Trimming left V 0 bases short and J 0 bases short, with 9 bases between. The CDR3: CASSVGQNTNYGYTF. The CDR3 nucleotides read TGTGCCAGCAGCGTAGGACAGAATACTAACTATGGCTACACCTTC.

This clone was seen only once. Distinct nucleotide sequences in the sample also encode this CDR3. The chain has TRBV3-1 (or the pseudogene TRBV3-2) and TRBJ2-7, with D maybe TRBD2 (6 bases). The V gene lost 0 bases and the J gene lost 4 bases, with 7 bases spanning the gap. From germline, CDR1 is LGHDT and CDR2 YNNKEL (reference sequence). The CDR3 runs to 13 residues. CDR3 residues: CASSQEGLYEQYF. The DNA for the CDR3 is TGTGCCAGCAGCCAAGAAGGACTATACGAGCAGTACTTC.

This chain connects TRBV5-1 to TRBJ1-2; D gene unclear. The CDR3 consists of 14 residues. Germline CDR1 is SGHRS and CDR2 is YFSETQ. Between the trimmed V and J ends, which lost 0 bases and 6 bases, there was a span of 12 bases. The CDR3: CASSLGPYFHGYTF. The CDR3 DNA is TGCGCCAGCAGCTTGGGGCCTTATTTCCATGGCTACACCTTC. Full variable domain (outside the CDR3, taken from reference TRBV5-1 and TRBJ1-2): KAGVTQTPRYLIKTRGQQVTLSCSPISGHRSVSWYQQTPGQGLQFLFEYFSETQRNKGNFPGRFSGRQFSNSRSEMNVSTLELGDSALYLCASSLGPYFHGYTFGSGTRLTVV.

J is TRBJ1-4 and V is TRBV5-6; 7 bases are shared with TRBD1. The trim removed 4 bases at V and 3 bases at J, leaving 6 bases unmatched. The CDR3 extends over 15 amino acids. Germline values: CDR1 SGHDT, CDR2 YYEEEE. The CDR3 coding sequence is TGTGCCAGCAGCCGGGAGACAGGGCCTAATGAAAAACTGTTTTTT. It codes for CASSRETGPNEKLFF.